The 3 T cell receptor beta chains presented below share a single source sample, sequenced in a study of CD8 T cells in ankylosing spondylitis. Their target antigens are unknown. Study findings and constraints: There was a TCR beta motif, made of several highly homologous variants, that appeared characteristic of ankylosing spondylitis blood.

TCRdb fed the 5' RACE reads into MiXCR, producing one record per CDR3 protein. The sample lists fewer than 650,000 distinct CDR3 sequences; approximately 12% were seen once. The sequencing sample was made of blood, either unsorted or a sorted T cell fraction (not recorded which). These receptors were obtained from a male donor with ankylosing spondylitis.

V gene TRBV7-8 combines with J gene TRBJ2-5; D perhaps matches TRBD2 (7 bases). The germline CDR1 and CDR2 sequences are SGHVS and FQNEAQ. The CDR3 runs 14 residues. Trimming shortened V by 2 bases and J by 5 bases, and 12 bases separated the two germline ends. CDR3 protein: CASSLRGAGETQYF. CDR3 DNA: TGTGCCAGCAGCTTACGGGGGGCGGGGGAGACCCAGTACTTC.

This clonotype was picked up a small number of times. This chain links TRBV20-1 with TRBJ2-7, with D tentatively TRBD1 (5 bases). CDR3 length equals 14 residues. The germline V gene has CDR1 DFQATT and CDR2 SNEGSKA (reference sequence). Trimming cost V 6 bases and J 1 base, with 16 bases left between them. The CDR3 nucleotides read TGCAGTGCAACGCAGGGTTACGGGTCCTACGAGCAGTACTTC. It translates to CSATQGYGSYEQYF.

This clonotype showed up just a few times. The V call is TRBV27, the J call TRBJ2-3; no definite D call. Trimming took off 1 base at V and 4 bases at J, with 9 bases between the two ends. The CDR3 totals 14 residues. Germline lookup yields CDR1 MNHEY and CDR2 SMNVEV (reference sequence). Written as DNA, the CDR3 is TGTGCCAGCAGTTTATGGGGTGTCGCAGATACGCAGTATTTT. It codes for CASSLWGVADTQYF.